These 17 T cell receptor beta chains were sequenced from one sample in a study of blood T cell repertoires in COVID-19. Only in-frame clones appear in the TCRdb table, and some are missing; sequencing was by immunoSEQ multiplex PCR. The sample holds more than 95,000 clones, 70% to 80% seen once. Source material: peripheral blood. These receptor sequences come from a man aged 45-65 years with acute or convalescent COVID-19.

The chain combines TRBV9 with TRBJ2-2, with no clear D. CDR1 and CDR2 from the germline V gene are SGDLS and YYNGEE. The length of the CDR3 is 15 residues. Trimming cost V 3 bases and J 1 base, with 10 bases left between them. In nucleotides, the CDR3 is TGTGCCAGCAGCGGCGTGACGGGGAACACCGGGGAGCTGTTTTTT. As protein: CASSGVTGNTGELFF.

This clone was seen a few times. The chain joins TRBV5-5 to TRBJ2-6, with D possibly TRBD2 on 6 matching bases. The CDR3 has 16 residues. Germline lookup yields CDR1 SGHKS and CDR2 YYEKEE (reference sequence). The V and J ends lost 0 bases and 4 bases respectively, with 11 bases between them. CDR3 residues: CASSLAAGFGANVLTF. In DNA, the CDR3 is TGTGCCAGCAGCTTGGCCGCGGGGTTCGGGGCCAACGTCCTGACTTTC. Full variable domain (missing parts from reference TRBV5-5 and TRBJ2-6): DAGVTQSPTHLIKTRGQQVTLRCSPISGHKSVSWYQQVLGQGPQFIFQYYEKEERGRGNFPDRFSARQFPNYSSELNVNALLLGDSALYLCASSLAAGFGANVLTFGAGSRLTVL.

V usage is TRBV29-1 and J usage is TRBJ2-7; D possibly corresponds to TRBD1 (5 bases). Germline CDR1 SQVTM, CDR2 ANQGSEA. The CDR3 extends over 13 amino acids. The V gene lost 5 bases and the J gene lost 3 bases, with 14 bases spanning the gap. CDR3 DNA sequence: TGCAGCGTTAAAGGGGCGTCAGGCTACGAGCAGTACTTC. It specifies CSVKGASGYEQYF.

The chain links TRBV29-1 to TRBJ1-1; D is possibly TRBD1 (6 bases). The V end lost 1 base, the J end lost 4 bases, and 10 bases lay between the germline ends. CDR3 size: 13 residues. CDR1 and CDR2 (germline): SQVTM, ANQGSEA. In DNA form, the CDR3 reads TGCAGCGTTGAAGGTCAGGGGTTCACTGAAGCTTTCTTT. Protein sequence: CSVEGQGFTEAFF.

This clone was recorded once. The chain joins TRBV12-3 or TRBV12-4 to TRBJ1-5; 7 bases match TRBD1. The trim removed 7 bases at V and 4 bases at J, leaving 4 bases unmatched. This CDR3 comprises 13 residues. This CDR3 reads CASTLGQNQPQHF. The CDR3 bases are TGTGCCAGCACCCTGGGACAGAATCAGCCCCAGCATTTT.

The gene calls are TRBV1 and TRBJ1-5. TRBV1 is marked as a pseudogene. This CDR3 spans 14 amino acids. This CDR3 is CTSSQGGGNQPQHF. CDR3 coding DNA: TGCACCAGCAGCCAAGGGGGGGGAAATCAGCCCCAGCATTTT.

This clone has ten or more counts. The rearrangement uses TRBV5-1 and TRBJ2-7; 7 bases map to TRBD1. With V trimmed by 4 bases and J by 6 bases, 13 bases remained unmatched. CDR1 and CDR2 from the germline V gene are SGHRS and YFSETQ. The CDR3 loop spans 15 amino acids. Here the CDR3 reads CASSQGQDEFSEQYF. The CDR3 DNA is TGCGCCAGCAGCCAAGGACAGGATGAATTCTCCGAGCAGTACTTC.

As DNA, the CDR3 is TGCAGCGTTGAGGAGGGGACAGGGGCCTACGAGCAGTACTTC. Translated: CSVEEGTGAYEQYF. The chain recombines TRBV29-1 with TRBJ2-7, with 10 nucleotides matching TRBD1. After removal of 3 bases from V and 2 bases from J, the junction contained 4 bases not matched to a gene. Germline V CDR1 and CDR2: SQVTM, ANQGSEA. The CDR3 has 14 residues.

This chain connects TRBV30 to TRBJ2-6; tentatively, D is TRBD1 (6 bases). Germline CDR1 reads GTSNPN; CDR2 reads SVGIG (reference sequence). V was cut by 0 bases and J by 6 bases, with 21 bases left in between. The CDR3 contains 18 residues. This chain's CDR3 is CAWSVAGVTFAAANVLTF. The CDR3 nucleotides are TGTGCCTGGAGTGTTGCAGGGGTAACTTTCGCGGCGGCCAACGTCCTGACTTTC. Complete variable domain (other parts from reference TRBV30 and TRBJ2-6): SQTIHQWPATLVQPVGSPLSLECTVEGTSNPNLYWYRQAAGRGLQLLFYSVGIGQISSEVPQNLSASRPQDRQFILSSKKLLLSDSGFYLCAWSVAGVTFAAANVLTFGAGSRLTVL.

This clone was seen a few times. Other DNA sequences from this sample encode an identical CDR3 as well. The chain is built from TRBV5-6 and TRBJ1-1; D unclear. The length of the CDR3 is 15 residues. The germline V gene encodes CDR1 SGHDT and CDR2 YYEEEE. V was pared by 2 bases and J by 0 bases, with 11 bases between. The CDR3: CASSFYRTMNTEAFF. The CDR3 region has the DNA TGTGCCAGCAGCTTTTACAGAACCATGAACACTGAAGCTTTCTTT.

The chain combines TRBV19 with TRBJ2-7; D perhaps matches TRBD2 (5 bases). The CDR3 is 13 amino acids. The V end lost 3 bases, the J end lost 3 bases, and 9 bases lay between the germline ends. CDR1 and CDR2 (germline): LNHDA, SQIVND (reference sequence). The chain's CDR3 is CASSINRGYEQYF. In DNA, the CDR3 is TGTGCCAGTAGTATCAATCGGGGCTACGAGCAGTACTTC. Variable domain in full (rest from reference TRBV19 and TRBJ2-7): DGGITQSPKYLFRKEGQNVTLSCEQNLNHDAMYWYRQDPGQGLRLIYYSQIVNDFQKGDIAEGYSVSREKKESFPLTVTSAQKNPTAFYLCASSINRGYEQYFGPGTRLTVT.

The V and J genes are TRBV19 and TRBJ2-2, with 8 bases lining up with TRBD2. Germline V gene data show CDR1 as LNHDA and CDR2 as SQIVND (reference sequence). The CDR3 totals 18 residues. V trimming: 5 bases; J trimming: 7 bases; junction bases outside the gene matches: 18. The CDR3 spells CASSFSLGSGEAVGELFF. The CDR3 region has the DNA TGTGCCAGTAGTTTCTCTCTGGGTAGCGGGGAAGCGGTCGGGGAGCTGTTTTTT.

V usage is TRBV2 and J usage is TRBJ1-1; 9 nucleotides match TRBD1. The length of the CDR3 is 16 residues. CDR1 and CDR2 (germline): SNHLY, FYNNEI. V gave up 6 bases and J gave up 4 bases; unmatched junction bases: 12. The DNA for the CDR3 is TGTGCCAGCAGGCTTACTCCGGGACAGGGAAGCACTGAAGCTTTCTTT. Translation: CASRLTPGQGSTEAFF.

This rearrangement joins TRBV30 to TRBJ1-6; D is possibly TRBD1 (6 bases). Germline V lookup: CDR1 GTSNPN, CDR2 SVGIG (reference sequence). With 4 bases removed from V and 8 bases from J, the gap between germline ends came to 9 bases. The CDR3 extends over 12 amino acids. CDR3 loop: CAWNQGYSPLHF. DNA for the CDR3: TGTGCCTGGAATCAGGGGTATTCACCCCTCCACTTT.

The CDR3 DNA reads TGTGCCAGCAGCTCAGACAGTTACACTGAAGCTTTCTTT. Translation gives CASSSDSYTEAFF. This chain joins TRBV7-2 and TRBJ1-1; the D gene is possibly TRBD1 (5 bases). The CDR3 runs 13 residues. Trimming took off 4 bases at V and 3 bases at J, with 9 bases between the two ends. CDR1 SGHTA and CDR2 FQGNSA come from the germline V gene. The entire variable domain, with the rest obtained from reference TRBV7-2 and TRBJ1-1, is as follows: GAGVSQSPSNKVTEKGKDVELRCDPISGHTALYWYRQSLGQGLEFLIYFQGNSAPDKSGLPSDRFSAERTGGSVSTLTIQRTQQEDSAVYLCASSSDSYTEAFFGQGTRLTVV.

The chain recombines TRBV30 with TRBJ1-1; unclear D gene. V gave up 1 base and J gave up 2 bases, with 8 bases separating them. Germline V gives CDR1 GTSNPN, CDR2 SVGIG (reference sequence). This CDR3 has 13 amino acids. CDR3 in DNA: TGTGCCTGGAGTGGTGACATAAACACTGAAGCTTTCTTT. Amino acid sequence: CAWSGDINTEAFF.

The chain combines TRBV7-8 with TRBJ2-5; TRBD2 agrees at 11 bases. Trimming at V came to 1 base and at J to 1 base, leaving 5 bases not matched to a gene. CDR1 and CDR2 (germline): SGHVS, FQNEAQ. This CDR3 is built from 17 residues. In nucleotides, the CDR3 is TGTGCCAGCAGCTTAGGACTAGCGGGGAGAACCCAAGAGACCCAGTACTTC. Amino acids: CASSLGLAGRTQETQYF. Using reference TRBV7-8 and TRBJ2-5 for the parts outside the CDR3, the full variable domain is GAGVSQSPRYKVAKRGQDVALRCDPISGHVSLFWYQQALGQGPEFLTYFQNEAQLDKSGLPSDRFFAERPEGSVSTLKIQRTQQEDSAVYLCASSLGLAGRTQETQYFGPGTRLLVL.